A selection of T cell receptor beta chains follows, all from one sample in a study of cytomegalovirus exposure and HLA in healthy donors. Sequencing was performed with immunoSEQ multiplex PCR; in TCRdb, only in-frame clones are kept and a portion is missing. The sample carries roughly 130,000 clones, 88% recorded once. Sequencing was done on a sample of PBMCs. These receptors originate from a man under 40 in good health and CMV-seronegative. Both conserved end residues are part of each CDR3. D genes are given only for firm matches. Clone size is given for some rows only: seen once, a few or many times, or a class if the clone is expanded.

>NA|TRBJ1-2|TRBV6-4|TRBD1
CASRPGGAISSDYGYTF
TGTGCCAGCAGACCAGGGGGCGCGATAAGCTCGGACTATGGCTACACCTTC
>once|TRBJ2-1|TRBV19|TRBD2
CATSPLSSGRYNEQFF
TGTGCCACTTCCCCGTTGTCTAGCGGGAGGTACAATGAGCAGTTCTTC
>NA|TRBJ1-2|TRBV15|NA
CATSNRLIGDLAGYTF
TGTGCCACCAGCAACCGTTTGATTGGTGATCTAGCTGGCTACACCTTC
>NA|TRBJ2-7|TRBV6-5|TRBD2
CASSSRGLAGVEQYF
TGTGCCAGCAGTTCCCGGGGACTAGCTGGCGTCGAGCAGTACTTC
>NA|TRBJ1-2|TRBV5-1|NA
CASRSSSFEGGYTF
TGCGCCAGCAGGTCAAGTTCATTCGAGGGTGGCTACACCTTC
>NA|TRBJ1-1|TRBV27|TRBD1
CASSLRQGEAFF
TGTGCCAGCAGTCTGCGACAGGGGGAAGCTTTCTTT
>once|TRBJ1-1|TRBV5-1|TRBD1
CASSLAYRGEMNTEAFF
TGCGCCAGCAGCTTGGCTTACAGGGGTGAAATGAACACTGAAGCTTTCTTT
>NA|TRBJ2-1|TRBV27|NA
CASSFGLYNEQFF
TGTGCCAGCAGTTTTGGACTTTACAATGAGCAGTTCTTC
>NA|TRBJ2-1|TRBV29-1|NA
CSPLAPTDNEQFF
TGCAGCCCACTCGCCCCAACGGACAATGAGCAGTTCTTC
>NA|TRBJ2-7|TRBV11-2|TRBD1
CASSFPGQGYEQYF
TGTGCCAGCAGCTTCCCGGGACAGGGTTACGAGCAGTACTTC
>NA|TRBJ2-2|TRBV5-1|TRBD1
CASSPITGTVNTGELFF
TGCGCCAGCAGCCCAATCACTGGGACAGTCAACACCGGGGAGCTGTTTTTT
>NA|TRBJ2-2|TRBV18|TRBD2
CASSPLASGSTNTGELFF
TGTGCCAGCTCACCACTCGCTAGCGGGAGTACGAACACCGGGGAGCTGTTTTTT
>NA|TRBJ2-7|TRBV10-3|NA
CAISDSSYEQYF
TGTGCCATCAGTGACAGCTCCTACGAGCAGTACTTC
>once|TRBJ2-7|TRBV18|TRBD2
CASSPYRGGEDYEQYF
TGTGCCAGCTCACCATACCGGGGGGGGGAAGACTACGAGCAGTACTTC
>NA|TRBJ2-4|TRBV5-6|TRBD1
CASSTSGTGNIQYF
TGTGCCAGCAGCACATCCGGGACAGGGAACATTCAGTACTTC
>NA|TRBJ2-7|TRBV10-3|NA
CAIRETTIYEQYF
TGTGCCATCCGAGAGACAACCATTTACGAGCAGTACTTC
>once|TRBJ2-3|TRBV5-6|TRBD2
CASRASGTTDTQYF
TGTGCCAGCAGAGCTAGCGGGACCACAGATACGCAGTATTTT
>NA|TRBJ1-1|TRBV6-5|NA
CASSYSGPGTEAFF
TGTGCCAGCAGTTACTCGGGGCCAGGGACTGAAGCTTTCTTT
>NA|TRBJ1-5|TRBV6-1|NA
CATSRDNQPQHF
TGTGCCACCTCGAGGGACAATCAGCCCCAGCATTTT
>NA|TRBJ2-1|TRBV9|NA
CASSGPWSAGSYNEQFF
TGTGCCAGCAGCGGCCCCTGGAGTGCCGGATCCTACAATGAGCAGTTCTTC
>NA|TRBJ2-7|TRBV7-9|TRBD1
CASSPRDREGEQYF
TGTGCCAGCAGCCCCCGGGACAGGGAAGGCGAGCAGTACTTC
>NA|TRBJ2-7|TRBV15|TRBD1
CATSSGQGRKQYF
TGTGCCACCAGCAGCGGACAGGGTAGAAAGCAGTACTTC
>NA|TRBJ2-1|TRBV29-1|NA
CSVFWGPNEQFF
TGCAGCGTTTTTTGGGGCCCGAATGAGCAGTTCTTC